Shown below are 30 T cell receptor beta chains from a single sample sequenced in a study of post-analysis software for immune sequencing data. Study-level findings and limits: TRBV5-6, TRBV5-1 and TRBV20-1 belonged to a set of a handful of TRBV segments that were more frequent in patients than controls.

These receptors are not linked to any known antigen. Every TCR beta cDNA library bore unique molecular identifiers. TCRdb independently ran MiXCR on the PCR reads; one entry per CDR3 protein. The sample lists about 760,000 distinct CDR3 sequences, roughly 29% seen once, with about 0.5% in the top ten. The specimen sequenced was blood. All receptors derive from a girl between 5 and 17 years old with multiple sclerosis.

This clonotype was seen more than once but under ten times. Here the CDR3 DNA reads TGTGCCACCAGTGATCCAACAGGCCATGGCTACACCTTC. Amino acid sequence: CATSDPTGHGYTF. V is TRBV24-1 and J is TRBJ1-2; perhaps TRBD1 as D (5 bases). Germline V gives CDR1 KGHDR, CDR2 SFDVKD. Trimming pared 3 bases from V and 6 bases from J, leaving 10 bases between. The CDR3 contains 13 residues.

In this sample, this clonotype turned up a few times. The chain links TRBV20-1 to TRBJ2-7, with 10 positions matching TRBD2. CDR3 size: 15 residues. Germline trimming cut 3 bases from V and 2 bases from J; bases unmatched to any gene: 7. Germline V CDR1 and CDR2: DFQATT, SNEGSKA (reference sequence). CDR3: CSARLGTSVAYEQYF. CDR3 bases: TGCAGTGCTAGGCTGGGGACTAGCGTGGCCTACGAGCAGTACTTC.

In its sample, this clonotype was seen many times. This rearrangement joins TRBV6-6 to TRBJ2-1; TRBD2 might be the D (6 bases). The CDR3 is 15 residues long. Between the trimmed V and J ends, which lost 5 bases and 4 bases, there was a span of 15 bases. Germline V gives CDR1 MNHNY, CDR2 SVGAGI (reference sequence). For the CDR3, the DNA is TGTGCCAGCAGTCCGTGGGGGAGCGGGTACAATGAGCAGTTCTTC. This sequence encodes CASSPWGSGYNEQFF.

This clonotype has only a few counts. The V call is TRBV6-6, the J call TRBJ2-3, with 8 positions matching TRBD2. CDR1 MNHNY and CDR2 SVGAGI come from the germline V gene (reference sequence). The ends lost 7 bases at V and 2 bases at J; junction bases unmatched: 5. This CDR3 comprises 14 residues. DNA of the CDR3: TGTGCCAGCAAGGTAGCGGGGTACACAGATACGCAGTATTTT. It encodes CASKVAGYTDTQYF.

The V and J genes are TRBV3-1 and TRBJ1-2; the D is unclear. The CDR3 length is 17 residues. The ends were cut back, 4 bases at V and 4 bases at J, with 22 bases in the middle. CDR1 LGHDT and CDR2 YNNKEL come from the germline V gene (reference sequence). The CDR3 DNA reads TGTGCCAGCAGCCCTCAGCCAGCAGGCCCACTATCCTATGGCTACACCTTC. It encodes CASSPQPAGPLSYGYTF.

This clonotype was seen a handful of times. This sequence joins TRBV7-2 and TRBJ2-3, with 9 bases matching TRBD1. This CDR3 is built from 16 residues. Germline loops: CDR1 SGHTA, CDR2 FQGNSA. V dropped 8 bases and J dropped 3; count of bases not matched to a gene: 12. In DNA, the CDR3 is TGTGCCAGCCGCCGTAATCCGGGACAGGGAACAGATACGCAGTATTTT. Encoded protein: CASRRNPGQGTDTQYF.

The table lists this clonotype with a few counts. The chain links TRBV28 to TRBJ2-1; 7 nucleotides match TRBD2. CDR1 is MDHEN, CDR2 SYDVKM, per germline. There are 13 residues in the CDR3. The J segment lost 5 bases and the V segment lost 5 bases, leaving 3 bases of the junction unmatched. CDR3 protein: CASSLAGDNEQFF. CDR3 nucleotides: TGTGCCAGCAGTCTGGCGGGGGACAATGAGCAGTTCTTC.

The J gene is TRBJ1-1, the V gene TRBV29-1; no reliable D call. Trimming took off 2 bases at V and 6 bases at J, with 10 bases between the two ends. Germline assignment: CDR1 SQVTM and CDR2 ANQGSEA. CDR3 length: 12 amino acids. The CDR3 loop is CSVEWQSAEAFF. CDR3 sequence (DNA): TGCAGCGTTGAATGGCAGAGTGCTGAAGCTTTCTTT.

Concerning this clonotype: A read error is likely, as this CDR3 ends without the conserved phenylalanine or tryptophan. The chain is built from TRBV15 and TRBJ2-5; no firm D call. Germline V CDR1 and CDR2: LNHNV, YYDKDF (reference sequence). The germline V and J ends were trimmed by 2 bases and 8 bases, with 15 bases remaining between them. CDR3 length: 14 residues. This CDR3 reads CATSRFELKKTQYL. For the CDR3, the DNA is TGTGCCACCAGCAGATTTGAGCTCAAGAAAACCCAGTACTTA.

The chain links TRBV20-1 to TRBJ2-5; TRBD2 agrees at 11 bases. The V gene's germline CDR1 is DFQATT and CDR2 SNEGSKA (reference sequence). V shed 5 bases, J shed 3 bases, and the junction held 8 bases outside the gene matches. CDR3 size: 15 residues. The chain's CDR3 is CSAPNRLAGKETQYF. DNA for the CDR3: TGCAGTGCTCCGAACAGACTAGCGGGAAAAGAGACCCAGTACTTC.

Many counts were recorded for this clonotype. This rearrangement joins TRBV9 to TRBJ2-5, with 7 bases identical to TRBD2. After removal of 5 bases from V and 1 base from J, the junction contained 2 bases not matched to a gene. The CDR3 is 13 residues long. Per germline, CDR1 SGDLS and CDR2 YYNGEE. CDR3 DNA: TGTGCCAGCAGTATAGCGGGCCAAGAGACCCAGTACTTC. Its translation: CASSIAGQETQYF.

This clonotype was seen only once. The chain recombines TRBV5-1 with TRBJ1-1; no clear D gene. CDR1 and CDR2 from the germline V gene are SGHRS and YFSETQ. V shed 3 bases and J shed 3 bases, with 12 bases lying between them. The CDR3 has 14 amino acids. As DNA, the CDR3 is TGCGCCAGCAGCTCTGATTTGGGCGACACTGAAGCTTTCTTT. Translation: CASSSDLGDTEAFF.

The chain uses TRBV5-1 and TRBJ2-5; 11 bases match TRBD1. The CDR3 is made up of 16 amino acids. Germline loops: CDR1 SGHRS, CDR2 YFSETQ. V lost 4 bases to trimming and J lost 4 bases; unmatched junction nucleotides: 9. CDR3 in DNA: TGCGCCAGCAGCGGGAGCCGGGACAGGGGGACAGAGACCCAGTACTTC. This sequence encodes CASSGSRDRGTETQYF.

A remark on this clonotype: At one end the junction does not follow the germline gene, possibly because of a read error. The rearrangement joins TRBV6-5 to TRBJ1-1, with a possible D match to TRBD1 (6 bases). CDR3 size: 15 residues. Germline V gene lookup returns CDR1 MNHEY and CDR2 SVGAGI. The CDR3 loop reads CVSRRDIPPNTEAFF. The CDR3 DNA is TGTGTCAGCAGACGGGACATCCCGCCGAACACTGAAGCTTTCTTT.

Remarks on this clonotype: Since a much larger clone is just one base distant, this may be a read error. The chain couples TRBV2 to TRBJ2-5; TRBD2 matches 9 bases. The CDR3 consists of 13 residues. Germline loops: CDR1 SNHLY, CDR2 FYNNEI. Trimming cost V 11 bases and J 11 bases; bases outside gene matches: 15. The CDR3, as DNA: TGTGCCGGGGGACTAGCCCTTACAAATGAGCAGTACTTC. Amino acid sequence: CAGGLALTNEQYF.

CDR3 sequence reads: CASSLLAGAEQFF. CDR3 in DNA: TGTGCCAGCAGTTTACTAGCGGGGGCCGAGCAGTTCTTC. The V and J genes are TRBV12-3 or TRBV12-4 and TRBJ2-1; TRBD2 matches at 10 bases. The CDR3 contains 13 residues. J was trimmed by 10 bases and V by 2 bases; bases with no gene match: 2.

The chain is built from TRBV3-1 and TRBJ2-4, with TRBD2 matching over 9 bases. Germline V lookup: CDR1 LGHDT, CDR2 YNNKEL (reference sequence). V lost 4 bases, J lost 1 base, and 20 bases stayed unmatched. CDR3 length equals 21 residues. CDR3 loop: CASSRLLQTSGRDGAKNIQYF. CDR3 coding DNA: TGTGCCAGCAGCCGCCTTCTCCAGACTAGCGGTAGGGATGGGGCCAAAAACATTCAGTACTTC.

A few counts support this clonotype. The chain uses TRBV20-1 and TRBJ1-2; no firm D call. This CDR3 contains 13 residues. Germline assignment: CDR1 DFQATT and CDR2 SNEGSKA (reference sequence). Trimming stripped 3 bases from V and 3 bases from J, with 11 bases between. The CDR3 sequence: CSASLPSDYGYTF. CDR3 bases: TGCAGTGCTAGCCTGCCAAGTGACTATGGCTACACCTTC.

This clonotype came up many times. The V and J genes are TRBV29-1 and TRBJ2-3; D uncertain. CDR3 length: 11 amino acids. Germline CDR1 SQVTM, CDR2 ANQGSEA. The V end was cut by 7 bases, the J end by 4 bases, with 9 bases between. The chain's CDR3 is CSGQTADTQYF. CDR3 DNA: TGCAGCGGGCAGACTGCAGATACGCAGTATTTT.

The genes are TRBV14 and TRBJ2-1; 9 bases are a match to TRBD2. This CDR3 comprises 21 residues. J gave up 2 bases and V 2 bases, and 19 bases lay outside the gene matches. The germline V gene encodes CDR1 SGHDN and CDR2 FVKESK. The CDR3 protein is CASSQPTSSREGRRTYNEQFF. The CDR3 region has the DNA TGTGCCAGCAGCCAACCTACTTCCTCGCGGGAGGGAAGAAGGACCTACAATGAGCAGTTCTTC.

Turning to this clonotype: This clone may be a read error of a much larger clone one base away. The chain has TRBV20-1 and TRBJ2-5; 7 nucleotides agree with TRBD2. The CDR3 extends over 12 amino acids. Germline V gives CDR1 DFQATT, CDR2 SNEGSKA (reference sequence). CDR3 DNA: TGCAGGGCCGTCAGGGAGGGAGAGACCCAGTACTTC. Translation gives CRAVREGETQYF.

This clonotype was counted only a few times. The V call is TRBV5-4, the J call TRBJ2-1; D is uncertain. CDR3 size: 15 residues. Germline values: CDR1 SGHNT, CDR2 YYREEE (reference sequence). The V end lost 0 bases, the J end lost 6 bases, and 13 bases lay between the germline ends. CDR3 amino acids: CASSLERRKRNEQFF. Written as DNA, the CDR3 is TGTGCCAGCAGCTTGGAACGACGGAAGCGCAATGAGCAGTTCTTC.

The genes are TRBV4-2 and TRBJ1-2; tentatively, D is TRBD1 (6 bases). Germline CDR1 reads LGHNA; CDR2 reads YNFKEQ. The germline V and J ends were trimmed by 0 bases and 1 base, with 15 bases remaining between them. The CDR3 is 17 residues long. For the CDR3, the DNA is TGTGCCAGCAGCCAAGATCTGGGGGGGACATATAACTATGGCTACACCTTC. Encoded protein: CASSQDLGGTYNYGYTF.

This sequence joins TRBV20-1 and TRBJ2-7; D is undetermined. The CDR3 sequence is 15 residues long. The V gene's germline CDR1 is DFQATT and CDR2 SNEGSKA (reference sequence). Between the trimmed V and J ends, which lost 3 bases and 3 bases, there was a span of 18 bases. CDR3 sequence: CSASQNVDLFYEQYF. Written as DNA, the CDR3 is TGCAGTGCTAGTCAGAACGTAGACCTGTTCTACGAGCAGTACTTC.

The chain couples TRBV7-2 to TRBJ2-7; D might be TRBD2 (5 bases). The V end was cut by 3 bases, the J end by 6 bases, with 18 bases between. Germline V gene data show CDR1 as SGHTA and CDR2 as FQGNSA. This CDR3 spans 15 amino acids. The CDR3 region has the DNA TGTGCCAGCAGCTTGAGGCGGGTAGGCCGGAGCGAGCAGTACTTC. Its protein product is CASSLRRVGRSEQYF. The full variable domain, with the rest looked up from reference TRBV7-2 and TRBJ2-7, is GAGVSQSPSNKVTEKGKDVELRCDPISGHTALYWYRQSLGQGLEFLIYFQGNSAPDKSGLPSDRFSAERTGGSVSTLTIQRTQQEDSAVYLCASSLRRVGRSEQYFGPGTRLTVT.

In this sample, this clonotype turned up many times. The rearrangement uses TRBV9 and TRBJ2-7; D not resolved. The CDR3 spans 15 residues. V dropped 0 bases and J dropped 0 bases, with 10 bases sitting between them. Germline CDR1 reads SGDLS; CDR2 reads YYNGEE. CDR3 amino acids: CASSVGGFSSYEQYF. The CDR3 nucleotides are TGTGCCAGCAGCGTAGGCGGTTTTAGCTCCTACGAGCAGTACTTC.

The chain joins TRBV29-1 to TRBJ2-1; a possible D gene is TRBD2 (6 bases). V was clipped by 6 bases and J by 1 base, with 10 bases between them. The CDR3 spans 13 residues. Germline CDR1 reads SQVTM; CDR2 reads ANQGSEA. The chain's CDR3 is CSVGGRSYNEQFF. The CDR3 DNA reads TGCAGCGTCGGTGGGAGGTCCTACAATGAGCAGTTCTTC.

The CDR3 region has the DNA TGCAGTGCTAGAGCCCCCCGGGACACCTCCTACGAGCAGTACTTC. Translating gives CSARAPRDTSYEQYF. This rearrangement joins TRBV20-1 to TRBJ2-7, with D maybe TRBD1 (6 bases). The CDR3 runs 15 residues. The germline CDR1 and CDR2 sequences are DFQATT and SNEGSKA (reference sequence). V was trimmed by 1 base and J by 0 bases, leaving 13 bases between them.

The chain combines TRBV7-2 with TRBJ2-7; weak D call: TRBD1 (5 bases). The germline V and J ends were trimmed by 7 bases and 4 bases, with 17 bases remaining between them. The CDR3 is made up of 14 amino acids. Germline V gene sequence: CDR1 SGHTA, CDR2 FQGNSA. The CDR3 spells CASNPTAGYYEQYF. The CDR3 coding sequence is TGTGCCAGCAACCCAACGGCAGGGTATTACGAGCAGTACTTC.

The genes are TRBV27 and TRBJ2-3; possibly TRBD1 for D (5 bases). The CDR3 length is 14 residues. Trimming cost V 3 bases and J 5 bases, with 12 bases left between them. Per the germline V gene, CDR1 is MNHEY and CDR2 is SMNVEV (reference sequence). The CDR3 DNA reads TGTGCCAGCAGTTTTGGGGCAGACGAAGATACGCAGTATTTT. Translation gives CASSFGADEDTQYF.